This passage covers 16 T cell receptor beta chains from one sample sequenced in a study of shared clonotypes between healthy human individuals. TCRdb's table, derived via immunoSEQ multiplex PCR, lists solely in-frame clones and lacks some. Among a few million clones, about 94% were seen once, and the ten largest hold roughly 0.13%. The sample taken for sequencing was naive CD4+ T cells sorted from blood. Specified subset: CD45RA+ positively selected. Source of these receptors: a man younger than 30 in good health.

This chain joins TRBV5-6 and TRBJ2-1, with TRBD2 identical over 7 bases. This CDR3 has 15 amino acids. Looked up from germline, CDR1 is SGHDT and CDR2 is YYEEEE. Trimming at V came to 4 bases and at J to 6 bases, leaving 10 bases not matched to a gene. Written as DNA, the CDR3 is TGTGCCAGCAGCCGTAGCGGGTTTTTCGGCAATGAGCAGTTCTTC. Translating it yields CASSRSGFFGNEQFF.

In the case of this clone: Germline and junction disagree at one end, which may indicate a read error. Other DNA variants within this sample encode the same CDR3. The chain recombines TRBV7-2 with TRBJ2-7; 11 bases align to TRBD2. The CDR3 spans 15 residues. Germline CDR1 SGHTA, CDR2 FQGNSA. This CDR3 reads CASSLAGTSGYEQYF. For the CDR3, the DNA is TGTGCCAGCAGCCTAGCAGGGACTAGCGGCTACGAGCAGTACTTC.

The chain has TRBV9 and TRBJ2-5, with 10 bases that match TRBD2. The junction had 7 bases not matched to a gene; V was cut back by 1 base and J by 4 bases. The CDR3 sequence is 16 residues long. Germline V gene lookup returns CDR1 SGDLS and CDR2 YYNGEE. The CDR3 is CASSVRSGGAPETQYF. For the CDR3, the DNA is TGTGCCAGCAGCGTAAGGAGCGGGGGGGCCCCAGAGACCCAGTACTTC.

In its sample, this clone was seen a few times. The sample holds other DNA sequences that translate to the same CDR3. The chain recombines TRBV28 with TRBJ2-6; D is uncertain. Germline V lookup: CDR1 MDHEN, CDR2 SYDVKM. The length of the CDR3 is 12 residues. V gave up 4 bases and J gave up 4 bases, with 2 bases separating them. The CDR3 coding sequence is TGTGCCAGCAGTTCCGGGGCCAACGTCCTGACTTTC. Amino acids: CASSSGANVLTF. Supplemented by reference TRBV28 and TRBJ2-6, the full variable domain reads DVKVTQSSRYLVKRTGEKVFLECVQDMDHENMFWYRQDPGLGLRLIYFSYDVKMKEKGDIPEGYSVSREKKERFSLILESASTNQTSMYLCASSSGANVLTFGAGSRLTVL.

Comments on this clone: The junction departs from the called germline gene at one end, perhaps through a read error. The CDR3 sequence is CASSLGPNGAEQETQYF. CDR3 nucleotide sequence: TGTGCTAGCAGCTTAGGACCGAACGGAGCGGAACAAGAGACCCAGTACTTC. The chain links TRBV7-7 to TRBJ2-5; D is possibly TRBD2 (5 bases). Germline V gene sequence: CDR1 SSHAT, CDR2 FNYEAQ (reference sequence). CDR3 length: 17 amino acids. The variable domain in full, completed from reference TRBV7-7 and TRBJ2-5, reads GAGVSQSPRYKVTKRGQDVTLRCDPISSHATLYWYQQALGQGPEFLTYFNYEAQPDKSGLPSDRFSAERPEGSISTLTIQRTEQRDSAMYRCASSLGPNGAEQETQYFGPGTRLLVL.

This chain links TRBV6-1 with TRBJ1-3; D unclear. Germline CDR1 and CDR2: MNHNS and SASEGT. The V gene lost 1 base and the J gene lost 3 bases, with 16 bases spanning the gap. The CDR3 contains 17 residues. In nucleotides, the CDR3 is TGTGCCAGCAGTGAAGGCCCAACTAATGGAGGTGGAAACACCATATATTTT. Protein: CASSEGPTNGGGNTIYF.

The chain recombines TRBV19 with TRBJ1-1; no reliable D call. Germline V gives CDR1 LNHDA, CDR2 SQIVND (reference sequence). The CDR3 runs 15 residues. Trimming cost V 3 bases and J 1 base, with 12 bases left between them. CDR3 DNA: TGTGCCAGTAGTATGGCGTGGACGGGGAACACTGAAGCTTTCTTT. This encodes CASSMAWTGNTEAFF.

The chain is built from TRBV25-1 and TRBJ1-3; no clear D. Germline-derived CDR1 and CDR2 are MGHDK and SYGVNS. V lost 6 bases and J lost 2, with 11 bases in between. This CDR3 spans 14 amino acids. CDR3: CASSFDKPGNTIYF. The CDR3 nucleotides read TGTGCCAGCAGCTTCGACAAGCCTGGAAACACCATATATTTT.

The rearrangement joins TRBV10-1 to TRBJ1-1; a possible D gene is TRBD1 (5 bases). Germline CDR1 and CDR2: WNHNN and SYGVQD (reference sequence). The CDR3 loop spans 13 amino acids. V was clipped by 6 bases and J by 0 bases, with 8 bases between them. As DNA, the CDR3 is TGCGCCAGCAGAAGACAGCTGAACACTGAAGCTTTCTTT. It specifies CASRRQLNTEAFF.

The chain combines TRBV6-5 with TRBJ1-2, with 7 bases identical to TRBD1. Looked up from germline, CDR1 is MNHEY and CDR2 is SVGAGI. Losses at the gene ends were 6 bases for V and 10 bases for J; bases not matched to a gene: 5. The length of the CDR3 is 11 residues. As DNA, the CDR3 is TGTGCCAGCAGCCCACAGGGGCACTACACCTTC. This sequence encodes CASSPQGHYTF.

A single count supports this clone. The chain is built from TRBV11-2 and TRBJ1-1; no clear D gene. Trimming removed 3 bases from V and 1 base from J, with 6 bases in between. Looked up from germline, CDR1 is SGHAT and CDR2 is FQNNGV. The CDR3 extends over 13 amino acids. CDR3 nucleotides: TGTGCCAGCAGCTTCGTGGGGAACACTGAAGCTTTCTTT. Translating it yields CASSFVGNTEAFF.

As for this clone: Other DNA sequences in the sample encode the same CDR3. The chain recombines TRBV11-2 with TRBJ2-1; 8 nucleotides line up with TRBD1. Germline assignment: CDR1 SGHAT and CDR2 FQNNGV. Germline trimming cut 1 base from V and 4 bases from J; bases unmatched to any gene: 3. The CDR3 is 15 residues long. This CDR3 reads CASSLGQGAYNEQFF. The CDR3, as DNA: TGTGCCAGCAGCTTAGGGCAGGGGGCATACAATGAGCAGTTCTTC.

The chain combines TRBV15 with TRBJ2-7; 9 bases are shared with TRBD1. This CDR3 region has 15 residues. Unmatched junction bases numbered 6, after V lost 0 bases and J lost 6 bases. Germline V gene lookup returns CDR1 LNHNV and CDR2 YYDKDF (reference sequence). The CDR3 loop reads CATSRDFGQGLEQYF. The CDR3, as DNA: TGTGCCACCAGCAGAGATTTCGGACAGGGGCTCGAGCAGTACTTC.

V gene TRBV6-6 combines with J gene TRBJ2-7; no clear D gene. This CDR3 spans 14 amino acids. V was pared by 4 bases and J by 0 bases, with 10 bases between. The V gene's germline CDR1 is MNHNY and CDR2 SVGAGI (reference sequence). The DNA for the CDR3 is TGTGCCAGCAGTTTAGGAGTTAGCTCCTACGAGCAGTACTTC. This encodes CASSLGVSSYEQYF.

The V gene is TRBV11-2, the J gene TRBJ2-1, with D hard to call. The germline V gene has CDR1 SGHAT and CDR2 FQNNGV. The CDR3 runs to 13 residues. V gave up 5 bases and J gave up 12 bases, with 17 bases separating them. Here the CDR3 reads CASSGSTFLGQFF. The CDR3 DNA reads TGTGCCAGCAGCGGGTCGACATTTTTGGGGCAGTTCTTC.

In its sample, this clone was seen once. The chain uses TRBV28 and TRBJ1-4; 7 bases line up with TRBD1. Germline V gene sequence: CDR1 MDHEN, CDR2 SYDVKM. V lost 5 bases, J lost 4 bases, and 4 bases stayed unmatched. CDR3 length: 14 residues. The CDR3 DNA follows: TGTGCCAGCAGTCCCGGGACAGTTAATGAAAAACTGTTTTTT. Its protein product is CASSPGTVNEKLFF.